This TCR beta chain comes out of a study of tumor-infiltrating lymphocytes in primary liver carcinoma. TCR beta cDNA came from roughly 0.45 ug total RNA, primed with a constant-region primer. Construction of TCR beta libraries relied on three successive nested multiplex PCR rounds employing slightly modified ARM-PCR. The first two PCR rounds, roughly 10 cycles each, used TRBV1-TRBV30 forward primers and a C-beta reverse primer. One entry per CDR3 protein results from TCRdb running MiXCR on the multiplex PCR reads. The data hold fewer than 350,000 distinct CDR3 sequences, with 65% observed a single time. Researchers drew blood RNA from unsorted whole blood and extracted germline DNA as well. This CDR3 is built from 16 residues. CDR1 is SGHAT, CDR2 FQNNGV, per germline. Trimming took 7 bases from V and 6 from J; bases not matched to a gene: 15.

The clonotype originates from a man in his forties with primary liver carcinoma and hepatitis B virus infection. The sequencing input was peripheral blood. This sequence joins TRBV11-2 and TRBJ2-3, with 8 bases identical to TRBD2. Written as DNA, the CDR3 is TGTGCCAGCACCGCGAATGTGGCGGGAGGAATGGATACGCAGTATTTT. It encodes CASTANVAGGMDTQYF.